These 22 T cell receptor beta chains were sequenced from one sample in a study of shared clonotypes between healthy human individuals. This table comes from immunoSEQ multiplex PCR, and its TCRdb copy is limited to in-frame clones, with some not included. This sample has 100,000 or so clones; approximately 70% occur once, and the top ten carry roughly a quarter. Sequencing was done on a sample of memory CD8+ T cells sorted from blood. Subset specified: CD45RO+ cells pooled with CCR7-negative TemRA cells. The receptors here all came from a woman under 40 in good health.

V gene TRBV2 combines with J gene TRBJ2-7, with D maybe TRBD2 (6 bases). Germline lookup yields CDR1 SNHLY and CDR2 FYNNEI. Trimming pared 6 bases from V and 4 bases from J, leaving 19 bases between. The CDR3 is made up of 15 amino acids. The chain's CDR3 is CASREGPGLQYEQYF. The CDR3 DNA reads TGTGCCAGCAGGGAGGGGCCGGGACTTCAATACGAGCAGTACTTC.

V and J are TRBV25-1 and TRBJ2-7; D gene unclear. The germline V and J ends were trimmed by 1 base and 2 bases, with 18 bases remaining between them. Germline loops: CDR1 MGHDK, CDR2 SYGVNS. This CDR3 is built from 17 residues. The CDR3 reads CASSESSSIGPAYEQYF. The CDR3 DNA is TGTGCCAGCAGTGAATCTAGTAGTATCGGGCCAGCCTACGAGCAGTACTTC.

The chain employs TRBV21-1 and TRBJ2-6. TRBV21-1 counts as a pseudogene. This CDR3 region has 14 residues. CDR3 sequence (DNA): TGTGCCAGCATACGACCCCCTGGGGCCAACGTCCTGACTTTC. Residues: CASIRPPGANVLTF.

The rearrangement links TRBV5-1 to TRBJ2-1; weak D call: TRBD2 (5 bases). Trimming stripped 4 bases from V and 0 bases from J, with 14 bases between. The CDR3 totals 16 residues. The germline CDR1 and CDR2 sequences are SGHRS and YFSETQ. The CDR3 coding sequence is TGCGCCAGCAGCCACGCCCGTGGGAGCTCCTACAATGAGCAGTTCTTC. Translating it yields CASSHARGSSYNEQFF.

The gene calls are TRBV9 and TRBJ2-2; TRBD2 aligns across 8 bases. J gave up 3 bases and V 7 bases, and 8 bases lay outside the gene matches. CDR3 length equals 15 residues. Germline lookup yields CDR1 SGDLS and CDR2 YYNGEE. CDR3 bases: TGTGCCAGCTCGGGAGCCGGGGGGGACACCGGGGAGCTGTTTTTT. Residues: CASSGAGGDTGELFF. The whole variable domain, filled in from reference TRBV9 and TRBJ2-2, reads DSGVTQTPKHLITATGQRVTLRCSPRSGDLSVYWYQQSLDQGLQFLIQYYNGEERAKGNILERFSAQQFPDLHSELNLSSLELGDSALYFCASSGAGGDTGELFFGEGSRLTVL.

The chain employs TRBV4-1 and TRBJ2-7; TRBD1 might be the D (6 bases). CDR3 length: 13 residues. Germline CDR1 MGHRA, CDR2 YSYEKL. Trimming removed 5 bases at V and 6 bases at J, with 14 bases between. The CDR3 region has the DNA TGCGCCAGCAGCAGGGGGTTAGGGTCCGAGCAGTACTTC. It is translated as CASSRGLGSEQYF.

This clone was found many times. The chain carries TRBV6-5 and TRBJ1-5; perhaps TRBD1 as D (5 bases). The CDR3 totals 14 residues. CDR1 is MNHEY and CDR2 is SVGAGI in the germline V gene. V was cut by 3 bases and J by 3 bases, with 9 bases left in between. The CDR3 sequence: CASSYQGPNQPQHF. In nucleotides, the CDR3 is TGTGCCAGCAGTTATCAGGGCCCCAATCAGCCCCAGCATTTT.

The table lists this clone with many counts. The chain has TRBV7-4 and TRBJ2-7, with 7 bases identical to TRBD2. V was pared by 2 bases and J by 6 bases, with 13 bases of the junction left unmatched. Germline values: CDR1 SGHVT, CDR2 SQSDAQ. CDR3 length: 16 amino acids. CDR3 sequence: CASSLLAGVGVGEQYF. The CDR3 DNA is TGTGCCAGCAGCTTACTTGCGGGAGTAGGGGTGGGCGAGCAGTACTTC.

The table lists this clone with a count of one. V and J are TRBV10-3 and TRBJ2-2; 10 bases match TRBD2. CDR3 length: 16 amino acids. Germline V gene sequence: CDR1 ENHRY, CDR2 SYGVKD. V trimming: 10 bases; J trimming: 9 bases; junction bases outside the gene matches: 17. The CDR3 bases are TGTGCCAGCGCCTTGGGAGCTAGCGGGAGAGCGAGGGAGCTGTTTTTT. Its translation is CASALGASGRARELFF.

This rearrangement joins TRBV4-1 to TRBJ1-2; D is undetermined. CDR1 and CDR2 (germline): MGHRA, YSYEKL. The CDR3 is 15 amino acids. Trimming shortened V by 0 bases and J by 2 bases, and 10 bases separated the two germline ends. The CDR3 spells CASSQEGGRNYGYTF. DNA of the CDR3: TGCGCCAGCAGCCAAGAAGGTGGCAGGAACTATGGCTACACCTTC.

The CDR3 DNA reads as TGTGCCAGCAGCTCTCCCCCCGGACTGAGGAACACCGGGGAGCTGTTTTTT. Amino acids: CASSSPPGLRNTGELFF. The genes are TRBV7-9 and TRBJ2-2, with D tentatively TRBD2 (5 bases). The CDR3 extends over 17 amino acids. Germline V gives CDR1 SEHNR, CDR2 FQNEAQ (reference sequence). V was shortened by 4 bases and J by 1 base, with 16 bases between the two germline ends.

This clone was detected once. This sequence joins TRBV28 and TRBJ2-6, with D possibly being TRBD2 (6 bases). The V end was cut by 1 base, the J end by 3 bases, with 10 bases between. The CDR3 is made up of 16 amino acids. CDR1 is MDHEN and CDR2 is SYDVKM in the germline V gene. The CDR3 DNA follows: TGTGCCAGCAGTTTATTGGGGGGAGATGGGGCCAACGTCCTGACTTTC. Its translation is CASSLLGGDGANVLTF. Combining the CDR3 with reference TRBV28 and TRBJ2-6 gives the whole variable domain DVKVTQSSRYLVKRTGEKVFLECVQDMDHENMFWYRQDPGLGLRLIYFSYDVKMKEKGDIPEGYSVSREKKERFSLILESASTNQTSMYLCASSLLGGDGANVLTFGAGSRLTVL.

This clone was detected only a few times. The rearrangement uses TRBV5-1 and TRBJ2-7; 11 bases are a match to TRBD2. Per germline, CDR1 SGHRS and CDR2 YFSETQ. There are 22 residues in the CDR3. V gave up 0 bases and J gave up 4 bases; unmatched junction bases: 24. CDR3 sequence (DNA): TGCGCCAGCAGCTTGGATGGTGGTGTGACTAGCGGGACGCCCACACACTGGTACGAGCAGTACTTC. Protein: CASSLDGGVTSGTPTHWYEQYF.

V and J are TRBV5-4 and TRBJ2-1, with 8 bases lining up with TRBD2. From germline, CDR1 is SGHNT and CDR2 YYREEE (reference sequence). The V segment lost 0 bases and the J segment 6 bases; nucleotides outside the gene matches: 8. The CDR3 length is 16 residues. The CDR3 nucleotides are TGTGCCAGCAGCTTGGCCGAACGGGAGGGCCGCAATGAGCAGTTCTTC. This codes for CASSLAEREGRNEQFF.

The gene calls are TRBV6-5 and TRBJ2-7, with no clear D. CDR1 MNHEY and CDR2 SVGAGI come from the germline V gene. The V and J ends lost 2 bases and 0 bases respectively, with 8 bases between them. There are 14 residues in the CDR3. CDR3 in amino acids: CASSYKAHSYEQYF. DNA for the CDR3: TGTGCCAGCAGTTACAAGGCCCACTCCTACGAGCAGTACTTC.

In this sample, this clone is medium-sized. The V and J genes are TRBV7-8 and TRBJ1-1; a possible D gene is TRBD1 (5 bases). This CDR3 is 16 amino acids long. The V gene lost 3 bases and the J gene lost 6 bases, with 20 bases spanning the gap. Germline values: CDR1 SGHVS, CDR2 FQNEAQ. The CDR3 coding sequence is TGTGCCAGCAGCTTCGTCCTGGGGGAGGGCATCTCTGAAGCTTTCTTT. The encoded protein is CASSFVLGEGISEAFF.

The chain employs TRBV25-1 and TRBJ2-2; D remains unclear. V was trimmed by 4 bases and J by 1 base, leaving 1 base between them. The CDR3 contains 12 residues. Germline values: CDR1 MGHDK, CDR2 SYGVNS. CDR3 protein: CASSGNTGELFF. Here the CDR3 DNA reads TGTGCCAGCAGTGGGAACACCGGGGAGCTGTTTTTT.

The gene calls are TRBV19 and TRBJ1-1, with 7 bases identical to TRBD1. The CDR3 has 15 amino acids. With V trimmed by 6 bases and J by 2 bases, 9 bases remained unmatched. Germline values: CDR1 LNHDA, CDR2 SQIVND (reference sequence). DNA of the CDR3: TGTGCCAGTAGGGATCCGGGACAGAGAAACACTGAAGCTTTCTTT. This translates into CASRDPGQRNTEAFF. Full variable domain (rest looked up from reference TRBV19 and TRBJ1-1): DGGITQSPKYLFRKEGQNVTLSCEQNLNHDAMYWYRQDPGQGLRLIYYSQIVNDFQKGDIAEGYSVSREKKESFPLTVTSAQKNPTAFYLCASRDPGQRNTEAFFGQGTRLTVV.

This rearrangement joins TRBV2 to TRBJ2-7; 7 positions agree with TRBD1. This CDR3 is built from 16 residues. V lost 5 bases, J lost 3 bases, and 13 bases stayed unmatched. Germline V gene data show CDR1 as SNHLY and CDR2 as FYNNEI. The CDR3 loop reads CASSRWDREKYYEQYF. The CDR3 DNA sequence: TGTGCCAGCAGTCGATGGGACAGAGAAAAATACTACGAGCAGTACTTC.

The rearrangement links TRBV19 to TRBJ2-1; perhaps TRBD1 as D (5 bases). Trimming stripped 10 bases from V and 0 bases from J, with 16 bases between. Per the germline V gene, CDR1 is LNHDA and CDR2 is SQIVND (reference sequence). The CDR3 is made up of 15 amino acids. The CDR3 sequence is CATLSDRSSYNEQFF. CDR3 sequence (DNA): TGTGCCACCCTCTCCGACAGAAGCTCCTACAATGAGCAGTTCTTC.

The rearrangement joins TRBV7-8 to TRBJ1-3, with D unclear. The CDR3 runs to 14 residues. Germline V CDR1 and CDR2: SGHVS, FQNEAQ. V lost 6 bases and J 0 bases, leaving 9 bases between the germline ends. Here the CDR3 reads CASRDDFSGNTIYF. In nucleotides, the CDR3 is TGTGCCAGCAGGGACGACTTCTCTGGAAACACCATATATTTT. Looking up the rest from reference TRBV7-8 and TRBJ1-3 gives the full variable domain: GAGVSQSPRYKVAKRGQDVALRCDPISGHVSLFWYQQALGQGPEFLTYFQNEAQLDKSGLPSDRFFAERPEGSVSTLKIQRTQQEDSAVYLCASRDDFSGNTIYFGEGSWLTVV.

This clone occurred a few times. The chain employs TRBV7-8 and TRBJ2-1; 8 nucleotides align to TRBD1. The length of the CDR3 is 15 residues. V gave up 5 bases and J gave up 6 bases; unmatched junction bases: 9. The germline gives CDR1 SGHVS, CDR2 FQNEAQ. Here the CDR3 DNA reads TGTGCCAGCAGCAGGCGACAGGGGCCGTCCAATGAGCAGTTCTTC. It specifies CASSRRQGPSNEQFF.